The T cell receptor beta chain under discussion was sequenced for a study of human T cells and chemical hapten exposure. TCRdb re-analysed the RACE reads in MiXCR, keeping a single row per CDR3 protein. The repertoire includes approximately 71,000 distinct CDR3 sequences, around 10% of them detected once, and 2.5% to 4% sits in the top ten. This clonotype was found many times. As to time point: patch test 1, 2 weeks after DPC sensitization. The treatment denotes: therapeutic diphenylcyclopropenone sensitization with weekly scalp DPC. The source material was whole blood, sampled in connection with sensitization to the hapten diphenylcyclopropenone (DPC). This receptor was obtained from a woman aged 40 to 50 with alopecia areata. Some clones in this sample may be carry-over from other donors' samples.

DNA of the CDR3: TGCAGTGCTAGCCCGTTTAACTATGGCTACACCTTC. Translation: CSASPFNYGYTF. This chain connects TRBV20-1 to TRBJ1-2; no clear D. Germline CDR1 and CDR2: DFQATT and SNEGSKA (reference sequence). The V gene lost 3 bases and the J gene lost 1 base, with 6 bases spanning the gap. The CDR3 is made up of 12 amino acids.